This section outlines one T cell receptor beta chain sequence together with its context. This sample is drawn from a study of immune cell composition in non-small cell lung cancer. Germline V CDR1 and CDR2: SGDLS, YYNGEE. V lost 4 bases, J lost 5 bases, and 10 bases stayed unmatched. The CDR3 contains 16 residues. Normal lung sampling was at least 3 cm from the tumour, as distant as possible. The repertoire was sequenced with immunoSEQ multiplex PCR; TCRdb's copy has only in-frame clones and lacks some. The profile shows over 15,000 clones, more than 60% of them singletons. These data also featured in a second study, about CD4 T cells in lung cancer.

The J gene is TRBJ2-2, the V gene TRBV9; TRBD2 matches at 8 bases. The clonotype comes from a human donor with non-small cell lung cancer. The sequenced sample was non-adjacent lung tissue. The CDR3 protein is CASSFSGTRGTGELFF. The CDR3 DNA reads as TGTGCCAGCAGCTTTTCCGGGACTAGGGGGACCGGGGAGCTGTTTTTT.